Shown below are 16 T cell receptor beta chains from a single sample sequenced in a study of tumor-infiltrating lymphocytes in primary liver carcinoma. Unsorted bulk tissue (roughly 19-30 mg) underwent RNA and DNA co-extraction. From roughly 0.45 ug total RNA, TCR beta cDNA was generated with a primer in the constant region. Generation of the TCR beta libraries relied on three nested multiplex PCR rounds using slightly modified ARM-PCR. Each of the first two PCR rounds ran nine to ten cycles with TRBV1-TRBV30 forward and C-beta reverse primers. TCRdb reanalysed the multiplex PCR reads using MiXCR and keeps one entry per CDR3 protein. This repertoire shows around 60,000 distinct CDR3 sequences, about two thirds found once; its top ten account for around 38%. The source material was liver tumor tissue from sampling region 4. Subset given: tumor region T4, right-lateral pole. The source of these receptors is a man aged 40-55 years with primary liver carcinoma and hepatitis B virus infection.

Of note for this clonotype: The CDR3 end shows no conserved phenylalanine or tryptophan, and so a read error is likely. The chain carries TRBV29-1 and TRBJ2-7, with D perhaps matching TRBD2 (6 bases). Germline CDR1 reads SQVTM; CDR2 reads ANQGSEA. Trimming shortened V by 0 bases and J by 3 bases, and 15 bases separated the two germline ends. The CDR3 consists of 15 residues. The CDR3 region has the DNA TGCAGCGTTGAAGATCCAGGAGGGAGACACTACGAGCAGTACTTA. Its protein product is CSVEDPGGRHYEQYL.

Details on this clonotype: This clone may be a read error of a much larger clone one base away. The chain carries TRBV29-1 and TRBJ2-1, with 10 nucleotides matching TRBD1. Germline V gene lookup returns CDR1 SQVTM and CDR2 ANQGSEA. This CDR3 spans 15 amino acids. V lost 3 bases and J lost 8; bases outside the gene matches: 10. The CDR3 sequence is CSVEFGTGDFYEQFF. For the CDR3, the DNA is TGCAGCGTTGAGTTCGGGACAGGGGACTTTTATGAGCAGTTCTTC.

The chain has TRBV7-3 and TRBJ1-2, with D unresolved. V lost 4 bases to trimming and J lost 7 bases, with 13 bases between them. CDR1 is SGHTA and CDR2 is FQGTGA in the germline V gene. CDR3 size: 13 residues. CDR3: CASSSIGYVGYTF. CDR3 DNA sequence: TGTGCCAGCAGCTCCATAGGTTATGTTGGCTACACCTTC.

With respect to this clonotype: Compared with germline, one end of the junction differs, possibly owing to a read error. This chain links TRBV4-3 with TRBJ1-1; D gene uncertain. CDR3 length equals 12 residues. CDR1 LGHNA and CDR2 YSLEER come from the germline V gene. This CDR3 is CANSQERSEAFF. For the CDR3, the DNA is TGTGCCAACAGCCAGGAACGGTCTGAAGCTTTCTTT.

On this clonotype: The junction and the germline gene differ at one end; a read error may be behind it. The rearrangement joins TRBV11-2 to TRBJ1-1, with 7 bases that match TRBD1. In germline, CDR1 is SGHAT, CDR2 FQNNGV. The CDR3 is made up of 16 amino acids. The CDR3: CNSSPSRGLVNTETFF. In DNA form, the CDR3 reads TGTAACAGCAGCCCATCCAGGGGGTTGGTGAACACTGAAACTTTCTTT.

Many counts were recorded for this clonotype. The rearrangement links TRBV7-9 to TRBJ2-1, with a weak D call TRBD1 (5 bases). The ends were cut back, 1 base at V and 8 bases at J, with 12 bases in the middle. This CDR3 has 14 residues. Looked up from germline, CDR1 is SEHNR and CDR2 is FQNEAQ (reference sequence). In nucleotides, the CDR3 is TGTGCCAGCAGCTTAGGAAATACAGGCGATGAGCAGTTCTTC. Protein product: CASSLGNTGDEQFF.

This rearrangement joins TRBV29-1 to TRBJ2-3; 8 bases align to TRBD1. Unmatched junction bases numbered 8, after V lost 4 bases and J lost 5 bases. Germline values: CDR1 SQVTM, CDR2 ANQGSEA. This CDR3 contains 14 residues. This chain's CDR3 is CSVGRTGRIDTQYF. The CDR3 coding sequence is TGCAGCGTTGGGAGGACAGGGAGGATAGATACGCAGTATTTT.

As regards this clonotype: A much more abundant neighbour one base away suggests this may be a read error. This chain uses TRBV29-1 with TRBJ2-4; D is perhaps TRBD2 (5 bases). CDR1 and CDR2 (germline): SQVTM, ANQGSEA. The CDR3 totals 15 residues. This chain's CDR3 is CSVEKTVLANNIQYF. The CDR3 nucleotides read TGCAGCGTTGAAAAGACGGTTCTAGCCAATAACATTCAGTACTTC.

This clonotype was recorded at least ten times. This chain links TRBV10-3 with TRBJ2-1, with D possibly being TRBD1 (6 bases). V lost 0 bases and J lost 10, with 7 bases in between. The germline V gene encodes CDR1 ENHRY and CDR2 SYGVKD. This CDR3 has 12 residues. In DNA, the CDR3 is TGTGCCATCAGTGAGTCGGGACAAGAGCAGTTCTTC. It translates to CAISESGQEQFF.

About this clonotype itself: At one boundary the junction diverges from the germline segment, which might be a read error. V gene TRBV10-3 combines with J gene TRBJ2-1, with D maybe TRBD1 (6 bases). The CDR3 spans 12 residues. Germline V CDR1 and CDR2: ENHRY, SYGVKD. CDR3 sequence reads: CANQDSNNEQSF. The CDR3 coding sequence is TGTGCCAACCAGGACAGCAACAATGAGCAGTCCTTC.

On this clonotype itself: Relative to the germline gene, one junction end is altered; a read error may explain this. The chain is built from TRBV30 and TRBJ1-2; 7 nucleotides align to TRBD1. Germline V gene lookup returns CDR1 GTSNPN and CDR2 SVGIG (reference sequence). The CDR3 length is 15 residues. The CDR3 coding sequence is TGCGCCTGGATTAAAGGGACAGCCCTAAACTATGGCTACACCTTC. It is translated as CAWIKGTALNYGYTF.

Of note for this clonotype: A clone one base away is much larger, so this may be a read error. The J gene is TRBJ2-3, the V gene TRBV14; weak D call: TRBD1 (6 bases). There are 14 residues in the CDR3. Between the trimmed V and J ends, which lost 5 bases and 3 bases, there was a span of 12 bases. The V gene's germline CDR1 is SGHDN and CDR2 FVKESK. The CDR3 protein is CASSLGAWTDTQYF. The DNA of the CDR3 is TGTGCCAGCAGCTTGGGGGCCTGGACAGATACGCAGTATTTT.

V gene TRBV6-6 combines with J gene TRBJ2-7; 10 bases map to TRBD2. CDR1 is MNHNY and CDR2 is SVGAGI in the germline V gene (reference sequence). J was trimmed by 9 bases and V by 6 bases; bases with no gene match: 11. The CDR3 runs to 14 residues. The CDR3 DNA sequence: TGTGCCAGCAGAAAAGGACTAGCGGTGGGCGTGCAGTACTTC. The encoded protein is CASRKGLAVGVQYF.

The CDR3 DNA is TGCAGCGTTGAGTTGCCGGACAGGGGAGCAGATACGCAGTATTTT. This gives the protein CSVELPDRGADTQYF. V gene TRBV29-1 combines with J gene TRBJ2-3, with TRBD1 matching 9 bases. Germline trimming cut 3 bases from V and 4 bases from J; bases unmatched to any gene: 8. The CDR3 is made up of 15 amino acids. Germline V lookup: CDR1 SQVTM, CDR2 ANQGSEA.

Comment on this clonotype: At one end the junction does not follow the germline gene, possibly because of a read error. The rearrangement links TRBV14 to TRBJ1-1, with 8 positions matching TRBD1. The CDR3 loop spans 15 amino acids. The germline gives CDR1 SGHDN, CDR2 FVKESK. CDR3 loop: CVSSQDSRDRSEAFF. CDR3 DNA sequence: TGTGTCAGCAGCCAAGATTCACGGGACAGGTCGGAAGCTTTCTTT. The full variable domain, its missing parts supplied by reference TRBV14 and TRBJ1-1, is EAGVTQFPSHSVIEKGQTVTLRCDPISGHDNLYWYRRVMGKEIKFLLHFVKESKQDESGMPNNRFLAERTGGTYSTLKVQPAELEDSGVYFCVSSQDSRDRSEAFFGQGTRLTVV.

Points on this clonotype: The junction shows a germline mismatch at one end, possibly a read error. This rearrangement joins TRBV12-3 or TRBV12-4 to TRBJ1-1; 7 bases agree with TRBD1. The CDR3 is made up of 13 amino acids. CDR3 sequence: CASRKGAGTEAFF. The CDR3, as DNA: TGTGCAAGCAGAAAGGGGGCAGGGACTGAAGCTTTCTTT.